The clone carrying this T cell receptor beta chain has just a few counts. This specimen belongs to a study of blood T cells in healthy people across ages. The CDR3 spans 15 residues. The trim removed 1 base at V and 0 bases at J, leaving 1 base unmatched. CDR1 is SGHDT and CDR2 is YYEEEE in the germline V gene. Through a sample-barcoded 5' primer and a J-beta primer mix, a second PCR was run for 7 to 11 cycles. Via MiXCR, TCRdb re-called the 5' RACE reads, giving one row per CDR3 protein. The table shows 800,000 or so distinct CDR3 sequences, with 20% to 30% occurring only once. The same sample was also used in a study of T cells of mothers and their children.

This receptor was taken from a boy younger than 18 in good health. Material: blood. The V and J genes are TRBV5-6 and TRBJ1-2; 9 positions agree with TRBD1. CDR3 in amino acids: CASSLRDRANYGYTF. CDR3 in DNA: TGTGCCAGCAGCTTGAGGGACAGGGCTAACTATGGCTACACCTTC.